One T cell receptor beta chain is described in this entry. The antigen remains undetermined. These data originate in a study of CD8+ T cells in alopecia areata. Overall study findings and caveats: Patients shared TCRs less clearly than mice did, possibly owing to HLA. Across lesional scalp, and particularly alopecia totalis/universalis, clonality surpassed that of normal scalp. Scalp samples also yield sequences of resident alphabeta T cells from normal skin.

Germline V gene lookup returns CDR1 MGHDK and CDR2 SYGVNS. V was cut by 4 bases and J by 3 bases, with 13 bases left in between. The CDR3 runs to 14 residues. Sequencing templates came from extracted RNA that was reverse transcribed into cDNA. Profiling relied on immunoSEQ multiplex PCR, and the TCRdb table lists in-frame clones only, not all of them. The repertoire includes around 210,000 clones, more than 50% of them detected once, and around 5% sits in the top ten. The authors sorted CD4+ and CD8+ T cells from PBMCs. This chain links TRBV25-1 with TRBJ2-7; D is unclear. Sequenced material: CD8+ T cells sorted from blood. The sequence was obtained from a human donor in good health. CDR3 sequence reads: CASSVSALNYEQYF. CDR3 DNA sequence: TGTGCCAGCAGTGTCTCTGCGTTGAACTACGAGCAGTACTTC.